This T cell receptor beta chain was sequenced during a study of CD8+ T cells in alopecia areata. Study as a whole: Scalp area affected, as a percentage, set the severity score of treated patients. Findings of the study overall: Lesional scalp exceeded normal scalp in clonality, especially in alopecia totalis/universalis.

Treatment defined: oral pan-JAK inhibitor, 5-10 mg twice daily. Researchers took lesional scalp punch biopsies and peripheral blood from people who were alopecia areata patients. Separation by sorting yielded CD4+ and CD8+ T cells from PBMCs. About this clone: Its antigen is still unknown.

Germline CDR1 is LNHNV and CDR2 is YYDKDF (reference sequence). V shed 0 bases and J shed 5 bases, with 13 bases lying between them. The length of the CDR3 is 15 residues. Extraction of RNA preceded its reverse transcription into cDNA, which served as the sequencing template. Sequencing was performed with immunoSEQ multiplex PCR; in TCRdb, only in-frame clones are kept and a portion is missing. The sample shows 170,000 or so clones, about 60% of them seen only once. The gene calls are TRBV15 and TRBJ2-5, with D perhaps TRBD1 (6 bases). The source material was CD8+ T cells sorted from blood, sampled at week 24, from a patient treated with tofacitinib. The sequence was obtained from a human donor with alopecia areata. This chain's CDR3 is CATSRDTGSGETQYF. As DNA, the CDR3 is TGTGCCACCAGCAGAGACACAGGGTCTGGCGAGACCCAGTACTTC.